This entry features one T cell receptor beta chain sequence. No antigen is known for it. Germline V gene lookup returns CDR1 DFQATT and CDR2 SNEGSKA (reference sequence). This CDR3 comprises 12 residues. The V gene lost 2 bases and the J gene lost 4 bases, with 8 bases spanning the gap. One entry per CDR3 protein, called by TCRdb with MiXCR from the 5' RACE reads. The table shows fewer than 400,000 distinct CDR3 sequences, with 20% to 25% occurring only once. The data stem from a study of CD8 T cells in ankylosing spondylitis. General study findings and limits: Within ankylosing spondylitis blood, a TCR beta motif made up of roughly eight highly homologous variants appeared to be characteristic.

The sample was blood, either unsorted or a sorted T cell fraction (not recorded which). This chain uses TRBV20-1 with TRBJ1-2; D ambiguous. This clonotype originated in a male donor with ankylosing spondylitis. DNA for the CDR3: TGCAGTGCTAGACCATGGGTCTATGGCTACACCTTC. As protein: CSARPWVYGYTF.